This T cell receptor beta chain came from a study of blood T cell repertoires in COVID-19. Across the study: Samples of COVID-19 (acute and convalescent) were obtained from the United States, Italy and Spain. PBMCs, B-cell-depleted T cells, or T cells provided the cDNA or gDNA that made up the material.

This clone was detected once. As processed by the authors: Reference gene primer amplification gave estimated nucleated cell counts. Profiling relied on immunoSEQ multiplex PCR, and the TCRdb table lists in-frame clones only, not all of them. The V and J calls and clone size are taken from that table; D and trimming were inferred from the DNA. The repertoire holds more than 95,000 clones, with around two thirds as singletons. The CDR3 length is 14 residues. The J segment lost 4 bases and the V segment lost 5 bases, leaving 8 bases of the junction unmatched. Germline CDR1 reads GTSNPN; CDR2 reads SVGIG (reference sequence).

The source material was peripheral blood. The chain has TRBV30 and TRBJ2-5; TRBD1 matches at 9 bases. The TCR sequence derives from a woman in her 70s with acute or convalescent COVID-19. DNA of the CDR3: TGTGCCTGGGGTAGAACAGGGGGCTTAGAGACCCAGTACTTC. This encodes CAWGRTGGLETQYF.